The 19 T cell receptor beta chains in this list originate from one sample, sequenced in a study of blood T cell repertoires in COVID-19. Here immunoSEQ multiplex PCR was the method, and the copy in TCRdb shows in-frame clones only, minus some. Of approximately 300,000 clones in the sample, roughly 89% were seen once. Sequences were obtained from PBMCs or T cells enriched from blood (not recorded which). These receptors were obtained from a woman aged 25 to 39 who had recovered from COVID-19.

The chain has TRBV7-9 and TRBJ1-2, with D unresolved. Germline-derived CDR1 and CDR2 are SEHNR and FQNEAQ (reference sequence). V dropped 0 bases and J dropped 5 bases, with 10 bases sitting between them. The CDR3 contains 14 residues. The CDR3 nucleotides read TGTGCCAGCAGCTTAGCGCAAAAGGAGTATGGCTACACCTTC. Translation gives CASSLAQKEYGYTF.

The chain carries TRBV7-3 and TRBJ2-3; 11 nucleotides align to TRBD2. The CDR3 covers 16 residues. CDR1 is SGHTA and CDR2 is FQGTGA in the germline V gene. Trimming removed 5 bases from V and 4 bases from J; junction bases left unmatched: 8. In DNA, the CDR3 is TGTGCCAGCAGCCGACTTAGCGGGAGGGGCGCAGATACGCAGTATTTT. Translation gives CASSRLSGRGADTQYF.

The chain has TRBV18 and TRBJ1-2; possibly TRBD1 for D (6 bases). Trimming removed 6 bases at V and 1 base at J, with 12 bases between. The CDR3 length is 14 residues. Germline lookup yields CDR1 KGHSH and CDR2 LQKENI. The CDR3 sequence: CASSSQDSNYGYTF. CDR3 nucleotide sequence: TGTGCCAGCTCGTCCCAGGACAGTAACTATGGCTACACCTTC.

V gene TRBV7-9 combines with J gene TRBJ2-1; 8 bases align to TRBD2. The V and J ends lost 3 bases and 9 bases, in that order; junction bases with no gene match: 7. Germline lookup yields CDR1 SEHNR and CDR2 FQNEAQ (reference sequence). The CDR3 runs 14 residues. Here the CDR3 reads CASSFGVAGIEQFF. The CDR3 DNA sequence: TGTGCCAGCAGCTTTGGAGTAGCGGGGATTGAGCAGTTCTTC.

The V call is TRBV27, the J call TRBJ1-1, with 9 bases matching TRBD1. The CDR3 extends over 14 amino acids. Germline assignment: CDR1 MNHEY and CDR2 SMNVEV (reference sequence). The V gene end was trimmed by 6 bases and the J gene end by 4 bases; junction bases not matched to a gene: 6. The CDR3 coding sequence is TGTGCCAGCAGCATAAGGGACAGGGTCACTGAAGCTTTCTTT. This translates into CASSIRDRVTEAFF.

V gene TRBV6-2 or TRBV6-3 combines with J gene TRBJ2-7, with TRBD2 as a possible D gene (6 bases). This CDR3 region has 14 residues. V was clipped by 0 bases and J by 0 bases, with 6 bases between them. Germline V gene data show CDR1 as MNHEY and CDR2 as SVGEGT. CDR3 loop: CASSYSSGSYEQYF. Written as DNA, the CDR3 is TGTGCCAGCAGTTACTCTAGCGGCTCCTACGAGCAGTACTTC.

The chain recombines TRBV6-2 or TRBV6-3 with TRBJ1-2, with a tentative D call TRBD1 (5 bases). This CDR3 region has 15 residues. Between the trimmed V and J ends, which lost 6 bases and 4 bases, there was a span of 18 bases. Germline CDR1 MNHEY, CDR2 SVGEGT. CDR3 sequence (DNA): TGTGCCAGCAGCAATGGCGACGACAGCCCCTATGGCTACACCTTC. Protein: CASSNGDDSPYGYTF.

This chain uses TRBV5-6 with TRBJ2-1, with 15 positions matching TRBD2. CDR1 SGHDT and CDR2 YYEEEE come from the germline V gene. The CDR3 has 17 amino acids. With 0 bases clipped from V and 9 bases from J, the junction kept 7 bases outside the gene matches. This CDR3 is CASSLAGLAGGRGEQFF. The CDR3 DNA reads TGTGCCAGCAGCTTGGCCGGACTAGCGGGAGGGCGAGGTGAGCAGTTCTTC.

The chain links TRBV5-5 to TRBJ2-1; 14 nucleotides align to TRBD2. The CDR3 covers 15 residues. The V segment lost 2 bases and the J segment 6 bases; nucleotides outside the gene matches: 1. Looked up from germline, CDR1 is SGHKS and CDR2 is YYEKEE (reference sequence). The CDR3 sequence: CASSLGLAGGNEQFF. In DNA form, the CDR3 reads TGTGCCAGCAGCTTAGGACTAGCGGGGGGCAATGAGCAGTTCTTC. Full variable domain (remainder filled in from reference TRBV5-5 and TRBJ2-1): DAGVTQSPTHLIKTRGQQVTLRCSPISGHKSVSWYQQVLGQGPQFIFQYYEKEERGRGNFPDRFSARQFPNYSSELNVNALLLGDSALYLCASSLGLAGGNEQFFGPGTRLTVL.

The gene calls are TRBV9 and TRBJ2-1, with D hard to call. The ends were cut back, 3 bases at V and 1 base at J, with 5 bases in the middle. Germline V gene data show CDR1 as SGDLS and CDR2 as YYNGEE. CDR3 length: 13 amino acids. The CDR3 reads CASSDSSYNEQFF. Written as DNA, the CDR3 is TGTGCCAGCAGCGACAGTTCCTACAATGAGCAGTTCTTC. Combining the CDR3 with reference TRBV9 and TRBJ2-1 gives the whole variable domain DSGVTQTPKHLITATGQRVTLRCSPRSGDLSVYWYQQSLDQGLQFLIQYYNGEERAKGNILERFSAQQFPDLHSELNLSSLELGDSALYFCASSDSSYNEQFFGPGTRLTVL.

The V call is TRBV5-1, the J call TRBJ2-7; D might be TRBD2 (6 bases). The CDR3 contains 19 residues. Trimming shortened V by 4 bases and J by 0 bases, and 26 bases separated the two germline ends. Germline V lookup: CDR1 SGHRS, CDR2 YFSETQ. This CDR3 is CASSLRTAGRRVDSYEQYF. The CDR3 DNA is TGCGCCAGCAGCCTACGGACGGCAGGGAGGAGGGTGGACTCCTACGAGCAGTACTTC.

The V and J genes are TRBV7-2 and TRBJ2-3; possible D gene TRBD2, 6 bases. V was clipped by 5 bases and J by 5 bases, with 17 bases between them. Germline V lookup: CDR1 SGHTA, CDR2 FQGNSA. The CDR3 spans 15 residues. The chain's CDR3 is CASSPWGGNGDTQYF. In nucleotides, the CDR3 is TGTGCCAGCAGCCCATGGGGCGGGAACGGAGATACGCAGTATTTT.

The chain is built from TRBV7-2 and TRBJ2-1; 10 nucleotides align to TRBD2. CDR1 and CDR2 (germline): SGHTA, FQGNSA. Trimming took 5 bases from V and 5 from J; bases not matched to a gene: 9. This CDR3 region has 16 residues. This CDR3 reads CASSPQAGGPHNEQFF. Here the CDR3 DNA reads TGTGCCAGCAGCCCCCAAGCGGGAGGGCCCCACAATGAGCAGTTCTTC.

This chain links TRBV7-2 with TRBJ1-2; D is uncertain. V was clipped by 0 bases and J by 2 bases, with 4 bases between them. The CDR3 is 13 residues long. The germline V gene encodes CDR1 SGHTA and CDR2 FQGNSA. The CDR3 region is CASSLAENYGYTF. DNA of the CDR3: TGTGCCAGCAGCTTAGCGGAGAACTATGGCTACACCTTC.

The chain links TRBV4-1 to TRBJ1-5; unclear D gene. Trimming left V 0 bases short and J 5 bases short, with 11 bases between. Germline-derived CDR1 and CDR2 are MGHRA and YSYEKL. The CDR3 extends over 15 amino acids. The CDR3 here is CASSQEWAIYQPQHF. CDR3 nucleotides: TGCGCCAGCAGCCAAGAATGGGCGATTTATCAGCCCCAGCATTTT.

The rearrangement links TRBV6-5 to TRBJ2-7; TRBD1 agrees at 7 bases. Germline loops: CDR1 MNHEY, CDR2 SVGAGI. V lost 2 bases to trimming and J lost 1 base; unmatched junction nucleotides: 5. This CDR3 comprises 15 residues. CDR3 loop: CASSYVGRGSYEQYF. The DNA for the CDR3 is TGTGCCAGCAGTTACGTAGGCAGGGGGTCCTACGAGCAGTACTTC.

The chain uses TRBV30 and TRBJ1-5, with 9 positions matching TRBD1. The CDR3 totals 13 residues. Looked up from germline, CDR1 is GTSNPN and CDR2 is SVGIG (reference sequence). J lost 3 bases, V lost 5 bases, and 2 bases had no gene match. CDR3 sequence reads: CAWGTGNNQPQHF. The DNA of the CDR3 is TGTGCCTGGGGGACAGGGAACAATCAGCCCCAGCATTTT. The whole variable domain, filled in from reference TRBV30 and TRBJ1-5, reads SQTIHQWPATLVQPVGSPLSLECTVEGTSNPNLYWYRQAAGRGLQLLFYSVGIGQISSEVPQNLSASRPQDRQFILSSKKLLLSDSGFYLCAWGTGNNQPQHFGDGTRLSIL.

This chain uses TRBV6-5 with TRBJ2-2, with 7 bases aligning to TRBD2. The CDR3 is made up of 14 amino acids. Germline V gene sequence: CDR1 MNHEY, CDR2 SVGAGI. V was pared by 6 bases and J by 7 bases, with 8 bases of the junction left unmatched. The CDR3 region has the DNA TGTGCCAGCAGGACGGGGGGTTTTAACGGGGAGCTGTTTTTT. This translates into CASRTGGFNGELFF.

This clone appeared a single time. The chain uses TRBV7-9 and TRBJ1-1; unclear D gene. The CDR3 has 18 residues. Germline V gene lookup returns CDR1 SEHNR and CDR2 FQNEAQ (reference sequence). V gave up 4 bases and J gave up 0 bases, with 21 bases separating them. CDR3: CASSSPSPEGRMNTEAFF. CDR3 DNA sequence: TGTGCCAGCAGCTCCCCAAGTCCGGAGGGTAGGATGAACACTGAAGCTTTCTTT. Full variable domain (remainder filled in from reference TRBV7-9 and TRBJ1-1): DTGVSQNPRHKITKRGQNVTFRCDPISEHNRLYWYRQTLGQGPEFLTYFQNEAQLEKSRLLSDRFSAERPKGSFSTLEIQRTEQGDSAMYLCASSSPSPEGRMNTEAFFGQGTRLTVV.